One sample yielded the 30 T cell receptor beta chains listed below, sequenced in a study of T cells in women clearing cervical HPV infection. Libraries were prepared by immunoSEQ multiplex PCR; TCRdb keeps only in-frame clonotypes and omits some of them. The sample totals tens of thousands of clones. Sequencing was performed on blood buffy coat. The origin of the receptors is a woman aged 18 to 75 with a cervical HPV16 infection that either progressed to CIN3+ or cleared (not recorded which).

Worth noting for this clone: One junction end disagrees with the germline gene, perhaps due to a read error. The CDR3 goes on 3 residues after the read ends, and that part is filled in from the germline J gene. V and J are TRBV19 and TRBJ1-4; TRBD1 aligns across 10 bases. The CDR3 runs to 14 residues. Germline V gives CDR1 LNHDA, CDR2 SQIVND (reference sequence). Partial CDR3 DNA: TGTGACAGTCTACCGGGACAGGGGAGTGAAAAA. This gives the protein CDSLPGQGSEK. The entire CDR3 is CDSLPGQGSEKLFF.

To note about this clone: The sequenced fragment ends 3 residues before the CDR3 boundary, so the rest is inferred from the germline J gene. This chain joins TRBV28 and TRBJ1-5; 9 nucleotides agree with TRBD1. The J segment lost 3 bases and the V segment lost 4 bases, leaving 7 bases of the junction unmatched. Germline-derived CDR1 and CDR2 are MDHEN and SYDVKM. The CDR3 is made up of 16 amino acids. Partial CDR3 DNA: TGTGCCAGCAGTTCAACCGGGACAGGGAACAATCAGCCC. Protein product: CASSSTGTGNNQP. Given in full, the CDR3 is CASSSTGTGNNQPQHF.

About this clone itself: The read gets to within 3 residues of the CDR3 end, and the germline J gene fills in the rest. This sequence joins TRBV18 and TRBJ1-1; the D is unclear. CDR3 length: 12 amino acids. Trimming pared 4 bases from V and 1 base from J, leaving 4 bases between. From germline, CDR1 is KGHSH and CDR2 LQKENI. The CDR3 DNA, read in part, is TGTGCCAGCTCACTCAGGAACACTGAA. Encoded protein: CASSLRNTE. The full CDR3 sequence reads CASSLRNTEAFF. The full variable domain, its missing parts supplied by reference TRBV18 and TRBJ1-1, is NAGVMQNPRHLVRRRGQEARLRCSPMKGHSHVYWYRQLPEEGLKFMVYLQKENIIDESGMPKERFSAEFPKEGPSILRIQQVVRGDSAAYFCASSLRNTEAFFGQGTRLTVV.

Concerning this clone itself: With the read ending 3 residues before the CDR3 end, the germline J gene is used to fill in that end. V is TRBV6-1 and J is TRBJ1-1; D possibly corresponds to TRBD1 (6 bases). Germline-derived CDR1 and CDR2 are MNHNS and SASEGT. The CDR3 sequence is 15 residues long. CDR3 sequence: CASSEAGGGGETAFF. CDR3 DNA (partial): TGTGCCAGCAGTGAAGCAGGGGGAGGAGGAGAGACA.

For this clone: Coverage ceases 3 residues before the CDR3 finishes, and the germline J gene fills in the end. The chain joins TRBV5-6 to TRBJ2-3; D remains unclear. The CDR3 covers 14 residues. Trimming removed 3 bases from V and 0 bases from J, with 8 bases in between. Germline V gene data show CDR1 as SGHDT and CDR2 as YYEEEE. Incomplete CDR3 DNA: TGTGCCAGCAGCTGGCAGACTAGCACAGATACG. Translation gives CASSWQTSTDT. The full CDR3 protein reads CASSWQTSTDTQYF.

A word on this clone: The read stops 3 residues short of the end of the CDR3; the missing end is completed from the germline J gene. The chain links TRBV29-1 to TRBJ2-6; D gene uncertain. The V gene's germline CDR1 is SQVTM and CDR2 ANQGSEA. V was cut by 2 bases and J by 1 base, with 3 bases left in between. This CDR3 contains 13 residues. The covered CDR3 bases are TGCAGCGTTGAATCTTCTGGGGCCAACGTC. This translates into CSVESSGANV. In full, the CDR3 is CSVESSGANVLTF.

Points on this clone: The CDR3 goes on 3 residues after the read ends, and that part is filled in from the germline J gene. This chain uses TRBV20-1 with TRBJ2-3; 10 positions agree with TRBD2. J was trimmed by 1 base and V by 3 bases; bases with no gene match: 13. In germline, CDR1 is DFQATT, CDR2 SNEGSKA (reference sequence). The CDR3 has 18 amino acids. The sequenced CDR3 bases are TGCAGTGCTAGGACACTAGCGGGAACGGGGACGGGCACAGATACG. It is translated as CSARTLAGTGTGTDT. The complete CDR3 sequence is CSARTLAGTGTGTDTQYF.

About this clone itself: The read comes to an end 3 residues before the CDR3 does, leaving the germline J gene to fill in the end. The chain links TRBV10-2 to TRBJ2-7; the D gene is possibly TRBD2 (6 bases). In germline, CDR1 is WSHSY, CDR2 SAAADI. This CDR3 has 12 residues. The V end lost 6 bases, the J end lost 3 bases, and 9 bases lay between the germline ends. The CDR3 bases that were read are TGCGCCAGCAGGGACTACGACTACGAG. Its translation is CASRDYDYE. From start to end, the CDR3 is CASRDYDYEQYF.

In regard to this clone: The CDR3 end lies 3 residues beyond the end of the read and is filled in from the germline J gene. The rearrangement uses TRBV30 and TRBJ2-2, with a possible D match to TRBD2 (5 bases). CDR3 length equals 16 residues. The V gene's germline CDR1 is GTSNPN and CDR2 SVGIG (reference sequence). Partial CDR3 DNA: TGTGCCTGGAGTGTACCTTCCCTGCGGGCTAATGAAAAG. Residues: CAWSVPSLRANEK. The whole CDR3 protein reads CAWSVPSLRANEKLFF.

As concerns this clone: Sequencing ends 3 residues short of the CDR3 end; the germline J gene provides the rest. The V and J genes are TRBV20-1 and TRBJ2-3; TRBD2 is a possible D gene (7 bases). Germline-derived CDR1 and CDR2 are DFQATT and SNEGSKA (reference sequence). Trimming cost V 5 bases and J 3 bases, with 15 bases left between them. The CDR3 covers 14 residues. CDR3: CSAPLEGGTDTQYF. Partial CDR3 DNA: TGCAGTGCTCCCTTAGAGGGGGGGACAGATACG.

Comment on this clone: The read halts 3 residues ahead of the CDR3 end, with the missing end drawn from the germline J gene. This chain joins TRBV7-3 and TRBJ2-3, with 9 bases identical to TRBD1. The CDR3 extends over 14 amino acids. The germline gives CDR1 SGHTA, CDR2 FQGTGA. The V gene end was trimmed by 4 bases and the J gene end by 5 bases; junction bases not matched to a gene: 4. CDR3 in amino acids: CASSSQGAGDTQYF. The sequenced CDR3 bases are TGTGCCAGCAGCTCACAGGGGGCCGGAGATACG.

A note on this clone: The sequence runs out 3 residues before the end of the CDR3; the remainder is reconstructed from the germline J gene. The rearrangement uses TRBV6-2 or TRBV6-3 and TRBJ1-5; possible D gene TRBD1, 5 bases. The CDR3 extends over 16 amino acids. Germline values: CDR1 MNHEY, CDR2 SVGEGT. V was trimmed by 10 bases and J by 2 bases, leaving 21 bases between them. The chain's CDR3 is CATAEAFRGGNQPQHF. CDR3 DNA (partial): TGTGCCACAGCAGAAGCCTTTAGGGGCGGCAATCAGCCC.

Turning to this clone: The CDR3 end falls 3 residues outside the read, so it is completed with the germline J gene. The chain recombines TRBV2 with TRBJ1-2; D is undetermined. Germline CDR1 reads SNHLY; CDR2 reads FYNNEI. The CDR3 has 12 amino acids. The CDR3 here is CASSEAHADYTF. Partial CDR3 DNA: TGTGCCAGCAGTGAAGCACACGCTGAC.

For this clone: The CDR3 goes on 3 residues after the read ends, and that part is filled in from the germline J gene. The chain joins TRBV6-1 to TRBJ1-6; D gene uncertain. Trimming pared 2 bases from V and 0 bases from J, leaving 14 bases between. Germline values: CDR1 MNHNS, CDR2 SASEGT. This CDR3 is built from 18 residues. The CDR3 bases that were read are TGTGCCAGCAGTGAATTACAGTCTGATAGCTCCTATAATTCACCC. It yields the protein CASSELQSDSSYNSP. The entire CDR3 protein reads CASSELQSDSSYNSPLHF.

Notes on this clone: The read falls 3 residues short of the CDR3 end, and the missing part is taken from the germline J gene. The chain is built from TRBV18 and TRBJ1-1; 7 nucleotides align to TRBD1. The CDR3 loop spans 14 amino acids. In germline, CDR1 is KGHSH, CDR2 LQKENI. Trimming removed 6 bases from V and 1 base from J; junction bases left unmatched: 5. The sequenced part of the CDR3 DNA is TGTGCCAGCTCGGCCGGGACAGAGAACACTGAA. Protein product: CASSAGTENTE. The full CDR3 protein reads CASSAGTENTEAFF.

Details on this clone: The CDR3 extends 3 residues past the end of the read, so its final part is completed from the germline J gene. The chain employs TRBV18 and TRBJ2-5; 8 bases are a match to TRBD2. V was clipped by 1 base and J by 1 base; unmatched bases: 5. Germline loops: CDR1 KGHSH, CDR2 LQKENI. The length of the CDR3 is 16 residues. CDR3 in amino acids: CASSPRGSGTQETQYF. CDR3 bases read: TGTGCCAGCTCACCACGGGGTAGCGGGACCCAAGAGACC.

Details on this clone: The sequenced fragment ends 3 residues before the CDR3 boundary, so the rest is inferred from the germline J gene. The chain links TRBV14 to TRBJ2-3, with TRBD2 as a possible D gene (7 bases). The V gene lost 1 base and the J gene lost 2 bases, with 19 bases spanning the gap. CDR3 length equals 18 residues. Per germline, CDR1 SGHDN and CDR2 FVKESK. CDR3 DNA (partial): TGTGCCAGCAGCCAAGGGCGGGGGCGCCTTCAGGCCACAGATACG. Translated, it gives CASSQGRGRLQATDT. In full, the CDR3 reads CASSQGRGRLQATDTQYF.

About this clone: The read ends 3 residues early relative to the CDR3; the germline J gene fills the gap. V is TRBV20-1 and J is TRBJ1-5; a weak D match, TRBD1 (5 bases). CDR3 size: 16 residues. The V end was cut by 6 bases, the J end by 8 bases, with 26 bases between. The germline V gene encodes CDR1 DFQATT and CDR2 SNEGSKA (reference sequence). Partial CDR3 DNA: TGCAGTGCCCGCAGGAGGGGCGTTATAGCGGCGGAGCCC. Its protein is CSARRRGVIAAEP. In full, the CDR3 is CSARRRGVIAAEPQHF.

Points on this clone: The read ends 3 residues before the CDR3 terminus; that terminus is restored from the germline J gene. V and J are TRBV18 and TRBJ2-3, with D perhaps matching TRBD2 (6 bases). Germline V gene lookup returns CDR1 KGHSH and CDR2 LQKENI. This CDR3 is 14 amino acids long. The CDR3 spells CASSPGAGQETQYF. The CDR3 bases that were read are TGTGCCAGCTCACCAGGGGCGGGGCAAGAGACG.

This CDR3 is CSAPNIPEAFF. Partial CDR3 DNA: TGCAGTGCTCCGAACATCCCTGAA. The chain joins TRBV20-1 to TRBJ1-1; D not resolved. The read ends 3 residues shy of where the CDR3 ends; the end is completed using the germline J gene. The CDR3 loop spans 11 amino acids. CDR1 and CDR2 from the germline V gene are DFQATT and SNEGSKA (reference sequence). Trimming cost V 5 bases and J 6 bases, with 10 bases left between them.

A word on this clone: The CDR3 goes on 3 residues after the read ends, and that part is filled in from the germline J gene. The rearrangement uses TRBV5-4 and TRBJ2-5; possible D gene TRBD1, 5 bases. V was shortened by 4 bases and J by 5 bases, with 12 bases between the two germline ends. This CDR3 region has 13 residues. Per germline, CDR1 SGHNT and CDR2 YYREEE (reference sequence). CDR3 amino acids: CASSQTEGETQYF. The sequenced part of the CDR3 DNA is TGTGCCAGCAGCCAGACAGAAGGGGAGACC.

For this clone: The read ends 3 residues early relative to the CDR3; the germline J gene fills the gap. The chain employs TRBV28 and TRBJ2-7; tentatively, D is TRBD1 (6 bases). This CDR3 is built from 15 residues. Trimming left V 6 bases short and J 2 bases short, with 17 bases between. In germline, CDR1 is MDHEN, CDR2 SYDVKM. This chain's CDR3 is CASRRLGTTTYEQYF. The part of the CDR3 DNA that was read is TGTGCCAGCAGAAGGCTAGGGACAACAACCTACGAG.

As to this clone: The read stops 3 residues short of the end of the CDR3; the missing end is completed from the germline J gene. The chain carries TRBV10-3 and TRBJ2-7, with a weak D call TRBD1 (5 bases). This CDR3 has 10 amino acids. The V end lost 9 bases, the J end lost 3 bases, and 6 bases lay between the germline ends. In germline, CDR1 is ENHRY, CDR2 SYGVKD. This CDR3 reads CAIGDYEQYF. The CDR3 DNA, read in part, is TGTGCCATAGGGGACTACGAG.

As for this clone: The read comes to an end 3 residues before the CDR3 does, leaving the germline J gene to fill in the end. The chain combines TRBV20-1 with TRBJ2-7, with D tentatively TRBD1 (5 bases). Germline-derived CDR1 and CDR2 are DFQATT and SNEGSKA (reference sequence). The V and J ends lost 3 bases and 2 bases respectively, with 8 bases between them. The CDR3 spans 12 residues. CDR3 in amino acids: CSARQGAYEQYF. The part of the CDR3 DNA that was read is TGCAGTGCTAGGCAGGGTGCCTACGAG.

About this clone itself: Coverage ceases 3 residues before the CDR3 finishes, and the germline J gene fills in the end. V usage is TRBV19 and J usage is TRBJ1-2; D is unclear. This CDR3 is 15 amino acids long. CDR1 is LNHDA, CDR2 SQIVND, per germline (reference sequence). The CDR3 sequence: CASSIYSDSYNDYTF. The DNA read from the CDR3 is TGTGCCAGTAGTATATATAGCGACTCTTACAATGAC.

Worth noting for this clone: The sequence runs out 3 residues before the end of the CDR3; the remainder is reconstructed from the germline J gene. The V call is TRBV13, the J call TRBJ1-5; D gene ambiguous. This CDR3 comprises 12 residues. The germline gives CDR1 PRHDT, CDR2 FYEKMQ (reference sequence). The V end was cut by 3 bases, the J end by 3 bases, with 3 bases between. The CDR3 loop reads CASSFYNQPQHF. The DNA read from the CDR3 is TGTGCCAGCAGCTTTTACAATCAGCCC.

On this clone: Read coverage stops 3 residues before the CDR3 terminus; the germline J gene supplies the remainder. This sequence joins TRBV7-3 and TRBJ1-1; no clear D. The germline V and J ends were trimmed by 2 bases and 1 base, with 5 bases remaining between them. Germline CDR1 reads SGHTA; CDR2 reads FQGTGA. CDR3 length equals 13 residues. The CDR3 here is CASSLSRNTEAFF. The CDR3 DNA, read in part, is TGTGCCAGCAGCTTATCGCGGAACACTGAA. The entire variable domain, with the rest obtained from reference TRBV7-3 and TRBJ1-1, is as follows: GAGVSQTPSNKVTEKGKYVELRCDPISGHTALYWYRQSLGQGPEFLIYFQGTGAADDSGLPNDRFFAVRPEGSVSTLKIQRTERGDSAVYLCASSLSRNTEAFFGQGTRLTVV.

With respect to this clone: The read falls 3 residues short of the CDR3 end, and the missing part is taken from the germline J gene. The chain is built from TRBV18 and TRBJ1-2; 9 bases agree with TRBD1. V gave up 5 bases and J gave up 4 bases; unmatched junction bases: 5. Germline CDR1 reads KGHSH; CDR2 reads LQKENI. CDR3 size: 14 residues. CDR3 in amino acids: CASSAGTGTYGYTF. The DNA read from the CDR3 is TGTGCCAGCTCAGCCGGGACAGGGACCTATGGC.

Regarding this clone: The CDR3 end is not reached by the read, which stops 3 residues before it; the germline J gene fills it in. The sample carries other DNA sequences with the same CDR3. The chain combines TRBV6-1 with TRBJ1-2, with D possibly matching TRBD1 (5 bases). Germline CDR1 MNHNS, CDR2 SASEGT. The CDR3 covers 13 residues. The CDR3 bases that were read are TGTGCCAGCAGTGAAGAGTGGGGGGACGGC. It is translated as CASSEEWGDG. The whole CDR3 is CASSEEWGDGYTF.

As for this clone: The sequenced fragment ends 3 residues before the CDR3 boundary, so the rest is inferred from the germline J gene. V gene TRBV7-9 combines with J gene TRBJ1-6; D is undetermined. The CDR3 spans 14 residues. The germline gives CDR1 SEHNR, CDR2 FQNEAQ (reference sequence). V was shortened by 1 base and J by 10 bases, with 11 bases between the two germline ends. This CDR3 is CASSLEARRSPLHF. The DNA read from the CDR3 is TGTGCCAGCAGCTTAGAGGCCAGGAGATCACCC.